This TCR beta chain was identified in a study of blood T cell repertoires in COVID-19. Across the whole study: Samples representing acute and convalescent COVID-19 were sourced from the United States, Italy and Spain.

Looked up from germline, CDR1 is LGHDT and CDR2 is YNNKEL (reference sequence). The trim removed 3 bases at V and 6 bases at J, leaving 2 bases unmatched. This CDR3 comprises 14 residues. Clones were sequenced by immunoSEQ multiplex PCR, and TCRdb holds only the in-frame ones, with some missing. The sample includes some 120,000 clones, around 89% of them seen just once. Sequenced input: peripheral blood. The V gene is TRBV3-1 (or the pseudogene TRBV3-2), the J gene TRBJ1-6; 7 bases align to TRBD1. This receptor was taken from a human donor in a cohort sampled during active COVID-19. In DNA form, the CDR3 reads TGTGCCAGCAGCCAGGGACAGATTAATTCACCCCTCCACTTT. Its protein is CASSQGQINSPLHF.